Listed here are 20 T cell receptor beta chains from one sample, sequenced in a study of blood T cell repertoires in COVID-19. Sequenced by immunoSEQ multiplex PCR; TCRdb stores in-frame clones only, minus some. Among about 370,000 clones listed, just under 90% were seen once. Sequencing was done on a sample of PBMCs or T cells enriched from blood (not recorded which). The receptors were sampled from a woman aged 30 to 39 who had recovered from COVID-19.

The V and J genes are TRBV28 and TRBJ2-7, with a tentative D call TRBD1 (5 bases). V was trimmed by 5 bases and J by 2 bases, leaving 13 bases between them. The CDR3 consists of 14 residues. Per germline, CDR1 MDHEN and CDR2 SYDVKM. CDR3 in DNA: TGTGCCAGCAGTATAACGACAGTCCCCTACGAGCAGTACTTC. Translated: CASSITTVPYEQYF.

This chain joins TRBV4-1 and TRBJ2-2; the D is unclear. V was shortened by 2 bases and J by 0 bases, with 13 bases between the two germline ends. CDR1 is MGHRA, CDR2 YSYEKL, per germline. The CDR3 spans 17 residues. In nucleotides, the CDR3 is TGCGCCAGCAGCCAAACCCCCGACACTCCGAACACCGGGGAGCTGTTTTTT. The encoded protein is CASSQTPDTPNTGELFF.

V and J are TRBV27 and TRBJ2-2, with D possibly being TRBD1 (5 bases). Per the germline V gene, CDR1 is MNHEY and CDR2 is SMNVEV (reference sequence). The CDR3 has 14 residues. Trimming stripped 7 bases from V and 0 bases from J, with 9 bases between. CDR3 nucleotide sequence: TGTGCCAGCAAGAGGACAACGAACACCGGGGAGCTGTTTTTT. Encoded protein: CASKRTTNTGELFF.

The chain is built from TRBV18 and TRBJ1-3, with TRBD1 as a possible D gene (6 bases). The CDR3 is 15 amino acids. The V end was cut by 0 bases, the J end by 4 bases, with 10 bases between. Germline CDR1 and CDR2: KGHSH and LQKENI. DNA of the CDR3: TGTGCCAGCTCACCACCGAACAGGGCGGGAAACACCATATATTTT. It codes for CASSPPNRAGNTIYF.

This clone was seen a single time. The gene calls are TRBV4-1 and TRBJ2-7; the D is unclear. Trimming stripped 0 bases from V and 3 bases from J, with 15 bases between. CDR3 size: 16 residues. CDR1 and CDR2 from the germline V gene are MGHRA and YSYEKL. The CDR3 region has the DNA TGCGCCAGCAGCCAAGATCTCTGGGCCCGACGCTACGAGCAGTACTTC. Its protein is CASSQDLWARRYEQYF.

The CDR3 DNA reads TGTGCCATCAGTCGGGGGAGTCGGGGCTACACCTTC. Protein product: CAISRGSRGYTF. This chain links TRBV10-3 with TRBJ1-2; TRBD1 might be the D (5 bases). Germline CDR1 ENHRY, CDR2 SYGVKD. There are 12 residues in the CDR3. V was cut by 5 bases and J by 8 bases, with 12 bases left in between.

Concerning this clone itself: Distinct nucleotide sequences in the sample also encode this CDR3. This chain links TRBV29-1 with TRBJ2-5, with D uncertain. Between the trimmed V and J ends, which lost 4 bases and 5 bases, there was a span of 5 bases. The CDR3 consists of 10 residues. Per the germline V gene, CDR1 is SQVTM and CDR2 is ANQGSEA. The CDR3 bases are TGCAGCGTTGTCAGGGAGACCCAGTACTTC. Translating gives CSVVRETQYF.

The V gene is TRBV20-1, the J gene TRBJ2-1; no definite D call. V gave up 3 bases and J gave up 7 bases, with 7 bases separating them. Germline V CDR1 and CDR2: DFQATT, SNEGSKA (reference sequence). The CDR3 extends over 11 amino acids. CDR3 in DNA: TGCAGTGCTAGCTTAGTGAATGAGCAGTTCTTC. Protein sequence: CSASLVNEQFF.

The CDR3: CATKSDRGRDQPQHF. CDR3 coding DNA: TGTGCCACTAAATCGGACAGGGGGCGCGACCAGCCCCAGCATTTT. The V and J genes are TRBV19 and TRBJ1-5; 11 nucleotides line up with TRBD1. Germline CDR1 is LNHDA and CDR2 is SQIVND (reference sequence). After removal of 10 bases from V and 7 bases from J, the junction contained 12 bases not matched to a gene. This CDR3 contains 15 residues.

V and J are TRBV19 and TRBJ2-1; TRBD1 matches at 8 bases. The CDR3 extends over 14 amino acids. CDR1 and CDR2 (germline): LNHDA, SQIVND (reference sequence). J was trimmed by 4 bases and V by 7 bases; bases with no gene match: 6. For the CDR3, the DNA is TGTGCCAGTAACGACAGGGGACCTTACAATGAGCAGTTCTTC. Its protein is CASNDRGPYNEQFF.

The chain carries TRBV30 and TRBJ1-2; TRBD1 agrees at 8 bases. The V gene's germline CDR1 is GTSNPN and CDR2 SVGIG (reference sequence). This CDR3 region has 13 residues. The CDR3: CASDRGLDGGYTF. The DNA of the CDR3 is TGTGCTTCTGACAGGGGTTTAGACGGTGGCTACACCTTC.

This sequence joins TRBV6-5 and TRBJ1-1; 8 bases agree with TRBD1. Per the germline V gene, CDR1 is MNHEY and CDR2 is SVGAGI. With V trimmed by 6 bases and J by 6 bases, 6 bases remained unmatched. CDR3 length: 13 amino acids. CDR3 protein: CASRRTGLAEAFF. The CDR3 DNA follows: TGTGCCAGCAGGAGGACAGGGTTGGCTGAAGCTTTCTTT.

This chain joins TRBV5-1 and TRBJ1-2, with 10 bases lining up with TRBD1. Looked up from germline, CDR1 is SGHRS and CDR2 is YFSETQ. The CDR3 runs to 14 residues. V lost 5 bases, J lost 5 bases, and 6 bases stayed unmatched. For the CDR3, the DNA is TGCGCCAGCAGTGGGACAGGGGCCTCGTATGGCTACACCTTC. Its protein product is CASSGTGASYGYTF.

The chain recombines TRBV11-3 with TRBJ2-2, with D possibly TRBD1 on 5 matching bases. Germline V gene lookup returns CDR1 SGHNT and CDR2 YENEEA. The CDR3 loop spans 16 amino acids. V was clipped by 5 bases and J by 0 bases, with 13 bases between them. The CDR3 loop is CASSPPRGPNTGELFF. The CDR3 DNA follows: TGTGCCAGCAGCCCCCCTAGGGGCCCGAACACCGGGGAGCTGTTTTTT. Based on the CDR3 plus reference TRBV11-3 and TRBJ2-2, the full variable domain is EAGVVQSPRYKIIEKKQPVAFWCNPISGHNTLYWYLQNLGQGPELLIRYENEEAVDDSQLPKDRFSAERLKGVDSTLKIQPAELGDSAVYLCASSPPRGPNTGELFFGEGSRLTVL.

The CDR3 loop is CASRPYVAGSLQFF. CDR3 coding DNA: TGTGCCAGCAGACCATATGTAGCGGGGTCTCTGCAGTTCTTC. The V and J genes are TRBV6-5 and TRBJ2-1, with TRBD2 matching 8 bases. The CDR3 has 14 amino acids. The ends lost 6 bases at V and 12 bases at J; junction bases unmatched: 13. Germline V gene sequence: CDR1 MNHEY, CDR2 SVGAGI.

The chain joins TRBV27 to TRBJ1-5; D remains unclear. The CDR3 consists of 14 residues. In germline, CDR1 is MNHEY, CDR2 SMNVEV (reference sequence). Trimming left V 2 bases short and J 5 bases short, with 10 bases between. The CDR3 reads CASSLIGVDQPQHF. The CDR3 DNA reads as TGTGCCAGCAGTTTAATCGGGGTCGATCAGCCCCAGCATTTT.

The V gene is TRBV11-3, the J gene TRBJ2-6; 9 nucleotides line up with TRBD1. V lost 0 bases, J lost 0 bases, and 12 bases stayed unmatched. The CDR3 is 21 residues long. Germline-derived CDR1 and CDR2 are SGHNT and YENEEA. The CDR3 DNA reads TGTGCCAGCAGCTTAGACTTCACAGGGGGCCGTGATGGCTCTGGGGCCAACGTCCTGACTTTC. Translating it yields CASSLDFTGGRDGSGANVLTF.

Here the CDR3 DNA reads TGTGCCAGTAGTATTCCGGGGAGAGGTGACTATGGCTACACCTTC. This codes for CASSIPGRGDYGYTF. This chain links TRBV19 with TRBJ1-2, with D unclear. The CDR3 consists of 15 residues. Looked up from germline, CDR1 is LNHDA and CDR2 is SQIVND (reference sequence). V dropped 3 bases and J dropped 3 bases, with 14 bases sitting between them.

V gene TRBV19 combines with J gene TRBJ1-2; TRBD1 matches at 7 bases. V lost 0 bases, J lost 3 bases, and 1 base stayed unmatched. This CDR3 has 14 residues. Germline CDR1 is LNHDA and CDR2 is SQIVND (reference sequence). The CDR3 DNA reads TGTGCCAGTAGTATAGATGGGACAGACTATGGCTACACCTTC. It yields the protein CASSIDGTDYGYTF.

As DNA, the CDR3 is TGTGCCAGCAGTCCCGGGACAGGGGTTAATTCACCCCTCCACTTT. Protein product: CASSPGTGVNSPLHF. V usage is TRBV6-2 or TRBV6-3 and J usage is TRBJ1-6; 10 positions match TRBD1. With V trimmed by 5 bases and J by 6 bases, 4 bases remained unmatched. Per the germline V gene, CDR1 is MNHEY and CDR2 is SVGEGT. The CDR3 consists of 15 residues.